What follows are 24 T cell receptor beta chains derived from one specimen sequenced in a study of T cell repertoires in cytomegalovirus infection (dated by TCRdb to 2018 to 2020). Sequencing took place on an Illumina HiSeq 1500. TCRdb reprocessed the public reads (quality trimming at Q25 with fastp, clone calling with MiXCR) and kept in-frame beta chains. Rows with a matching CDR3 protein are joined into one entry that keeps the most common DNA and genes. Across this sample there are over 250,000 distinct CDR3 sequences, with roughly 26% seen only once. Clones ranked in the top ten supply approximately 14% of the sample. Specimen: PBMCs. These receptors all come from a human donor in good health (CMV status not recorded). Some clones in this sample may be carry-over from other donors' samples.

This chain connects TRBV5-5 to TRBJ2-5; perhaps TRBD1 as D (6 bases). Germline CDR1 reads SGHKS; CDR2 reads YYEKEE (reference sequence). The V end was cut by 4 bases, the J end by 2 bases, with 9 bases between. The CDR3 is made up of 13 amino acids. This chain's CDR3 is CASSRQAQETQYF. The CDR3 nucleotides are TGTGCCAGCAGCAGACAGGCGCAAGAGACCCAGTACTTC.

This clonotype was recorded many times. This rearrangement joins TRBV28 to TRBJ2-7; no definite D call. Trimming pared 8 bases from V and 1 base from J, leaving 18 bases between. Germline assignment: CDR1 MDHEN and CDR2 SYDVKM. The length of the CDR3 is 15 residues. CDR3 coding DNA: TGTGCCAGCCGAACCCGGGTCAGCGAGTCCTACGAGCAGTACTTC. Amino acids: CASRTRVSESYEQYF.

This clonotype was observed at least ten times. V gene TRBV7-2 combines with J gene TRBJ2-2; D unclear. Germline values: CDR1 SGHTA, CDR2 FQGNSA. V gave up 1 base and J gave up 1 base, with 4 bases separating them. The length of the CDR3 is 14 residues. In DNA, the CDR3 is TGTGCCAGCAGCTTAGAGATGAACACCGGGGAGCTGTTTTTT. Translated: CASSLEMNTGELFF.

This clonotype was found a few times. The genes are TRBV11-2 and TRBJ2-3; D is tentatively TRBD1 or TRBD2 (5 bases each). Looked up from germline, CDR1 is SGHAT and CDR2 is FQNNGV. The CDR3 is 16 amino acids. Trimming took off 5 bases at V and 6 bases at J, with 21 bases between the two ends. This CDR3 reads CASSTGRWLETDTQYF. The CDR3 nucleotides are TGTGCCAGCAGCACGGGACGATGGTTGGAAACGGATACGCAGTATTTT.

CDR3 in DNA: TGTGCCATCAGTGACGGAGCGGGAGTCCTAAACAATGAGCAGTTCTTC. Protein: CAISDGAGVLNNEQFF. V and J are TRBV10-3 and TRBJ2-1; 8 bases are shared with TRBD2. The germline gives CDR1 ENHRY, CDR2 SYGVKD. V was clipped by 3 bases and J by 5 bases; unmatched bases: 9. The CDR3 totals 16 residues.

The gene calls are TRBV10-3 and TRBJ1-3; no reliable D call. Germline values: CDR1 ENHRY, CDR2 SYGVKD. The CDR3 totals 15 residues. V lost 0 bases to trimming and J lost 2 bases, with 8 bases between them. In DNA form, the CDR3 reads TGTGCCATCAGTGAGTCGGGGTTCGCTGGAAACACCATATATTTT. Translated, it gives CAISESGFAGNTIYF.

This clonotype was found a few times. V is TRBV27 and J is TRBJ2-3; 7 bases map to TRBD2. The CDR3 has 14 amino acids. The V segment lost 1 base and the J segment 4 bases; nucleotides outside the gene matches: 2. The germline V gene has CDR1 MNHEY and CDR2 SMNVEV (reference sequence). The chain's CDR3 is CASSLFAGADTQYF. The CDR3 DNA reads TGTGCCAGCAGTTTATTTGCGGGGGCAGATACGCAGTATTTT.

The chain carries TRBV29-1 and TRBJ1-1, with TRBD1 identical over 8 bases. J was trimmed by 5 bases and V by 7 bases; bases with no gene match: 3. The CDR3 is 11 amino acids. CDR1 and CDR2 (germline): SQVTM, ANQGSEA. CDR3 sequence (DNA): TGCAGCGGGACAGGGATAACTGAAGCTTTCTTT. Its protein is CSGTGITEAFF.

A few counts support this clonotype. V gene TRBV14 combines with J gene TRBJ2-5; the D is unclear. Between the trimmed V and J ends, which lost 1 base and 1 base, there was a span of 7 bases. CDR3 length: 14 amino acids. CDR1 is SGHDN and CDR2 is FVKESK in the germline V gene. This CDR3 reads CASSQVSFQETQYF. The DNA of the CDR3 is TGTGCCAGCAGCCAAGTTTCATTCCAAGAGACCCAGTACTTC.

The V call is TRBV19, the J call TRBJ2-2; D is undetermined. Germline CDR1 reads LNHDA; CDR2 reads SQIVND (reference sequence). The CDR3 totals 13 residues. V lost 5 bases to trimming and J lost 7 bases, with 11 bases between them. CDR3 DNA: TGTGCCAGTAGTGGGCGGTCCCGCGGGGAGCTGTTTTTT. Residues: CASSGRSRGELFF.

This clonotype was counted at least ten times. This chain connects TRBV7-2 to TRBJ1-2; no firm D call. CDR1 is SGHTA and CDR2 is FQGNSA in the germline V gene. V dropped 3 bases and J dropped 1 base, with 9 bases sitting between them. There are 14 residues in the CDR3. DNA for the CDR3: TGTGCCAGCAGCTTCCTGACGAATAACTATGGCTACACCTTC. Its protein is CASSFLTNNYGYTF.

The rearrangement joins TRBV28 to TRBJ2-7; TRBD1 matches 10 bases. This CDR3 has 14 amino acids. Germline-derived CDR1 and CDR2 are MDHEN and SYDVKM. Trimming took 6 bases from V and 3 from J; bases not matched to a gene: 5. The CDR3 reads CASRSGTGVYEQYF. In DNA form, the CDR3 reads TGTGCCAGCAGGTCCGGGACAGGGGTCTACGAGCAGTACTTC.

A few counts support this clonotype. The chain combines TRBV28 with TRBJ1-5; 11 positions match TRBD1. Germline loops: CDR1 MDHEN, CDR2 SYDVKM. Trimming at V came to 3 bases and at J to 0 bases, leaving 7 bases not matched to a gene. The length of the CDR3 is 18 residues. The CDR3 region has the DNA TGTGCCAGCAGTTTCCGGGACAGGGGGTTAGTTAGCAATCAGCCCCAGCATTTT. It codes for CASSFRDRGLVSNQPQHF. The variable domain in full, completed from reference TRBV28 and TRBJ1-5, reads DVKVTQSSRYLVKRTGEKVFLECVQDMDHENMFWYRQDPGLGLRLIYFSYDVKMKEKGDIPEGYSVSREKKERFSLILESASTNQTSMYLCASSFRDRGLVSNQPQHFGDGTRLSIL.

In this sample, this clonotype turned up many times. The chain combines TRBV7-2 with TRBJ2-7; D possibly uses TRBD1 or TRBD2 (5 bases each). Germline V gene data show CDR1 as SGHTA and CDR2 as FQGNSA. The CDR3 covers 15 residues. Between the trimmed V and J ends, which lost 0 bases and 2 bases, there was a span of 11 bases. CDR3 loop: CASSLAFQGAYEQYF. The CDR3, as DNA: TGTGCCAGCAGCTTAGCGTTTCAGGGAGCCTACGAGCAGTACTTC.

This clonotype showed up just a few times. The chain combines TRBV14 with TRBJ2-5; tentatively, D is TRBD1 or TRBD2 (5 bases each). Trimming removed 0 bases at V and 1 base at J, with 12 bases between. Germline loops: CDR1 SGHDN, CDR2 FVKESK. CDR3 length: 16 amino acids. DNA for the CDR3: TGTGCCAGCAGCCAAGATGTCACGGGACCCCAAGAGACCCAGTACTTC. As protein: CASSQDVTGPQETQYF.

This clonotype came up a few times. V and J are TRBV28 and TRBJ2-2, with 13 bases that match TRBD2. Germline V CDR1 and CDR2: MDHEN, SYDVKM. The CDR3 is made up of 18 amino acids. The junction had 10 bases not matched to a gene; V was cut back by 5 bases and J by 4 bases. This chain's CDR3 is CASSRPGLAGFRTGELFF. The CDR3 DNA reads as TGTGCCAGCAGTCGACCGGGACTAGCGGGATTCCGCACCGGGGAGCTGTTTTTT.

V usage is TRBV28 and J usage is TRBJ1-5; unclear D gene. V lost 2 bases and J 4 bases, leaving 12 bases between the germline ends. The V gene's germline CDR1 is MDHEN and CDR2 SYDVKM. CDR3 length: 15 residues. Written as DNA, the CDR3 is TGTGCCAGCAGTTTAATGACAAGAGCTAATCAGCCCCAGCATTTT. It codes for CASSLMTRANQPQHF.

The V gene is TRBV6-2 or TRBV6-3, the J gene TRBJ2-1; maybe TRBD1 (5 bases). The CDR3 is made up of 14 amino acids. V lost 6 bases to trimming and J lost 5 bases, with 14 bases between them. Germline V CDR1 and CDR2: MNHEY, SVGEGT. CDR3 bases: TGTGCCAGCAGACTCAGGGTTGGGAACAATGAGCAGTTCTTC. Encoded protein: CASRLRVGNNEQFF.

There are a few counts of this clonotype. The chain is built from TRBV29-1 and TRBJ2-5; a possible D gene is TRBD1 (5 bases). Trimming cost V 0 bases and J 4 bases, with 9 bases left between them. The CDR3 length is 13 residues. Germline V gene data show CDR1 as SQVTM and CDR2 as ANQGSEA. CDR3 sequence (DNA): TGCAGCGTTGAAGATCCGACAGCAGAGACCCAGTACTTC. This translates into CSVEDPTAETQYF.

The gene calls are TRBV7-3 and TRBJ1-1; no firm D call. Germline values: CDR1 SGHTA, CDR2 FQGTGA. V lost 2 bases and J lost 1, with 5 bases in between. The CDR3 has 13 amino acids. CDR3 DNA: TGTGCCAGCAGCTTATGGTGGAACACTGAAGCTTTCTTT. This codes for CASSLWWNTEAFF.

This clonotype was counted only a few times. This rearrangement joins TRBV11-2 to TRBJ2-3, with D perhaps matching TRBD2 (5 bases). This CDR3 comprises 15 residues. Germline V lookup: CDR1 SGHAT, CDR2 FQNNGV. With 5 bases removed from V and 4 bases from J, the gap between germline ends came to 16 bases. The CDR3 coding sequence is TGTGCCAGCAGCCCTAGGCTAGGAGGCGCAGATACGCAGTATTTT. Translating it yields CASSPRLGGADTQYF.

This clonotype was seen ten or more times. This rearrangement joins TRBV6-5 to TRBJ2-1; 8 nucleotides agree with TRBD1. V lost 0 bases, J lost 7 bases, and 5 bases stayed unmatched. This CDR3 is 15 amino acids long. CDR1 is MNHEY and CDR2 is SVGAGI in the germline V gene. CDR3 DNA sequence: TGTGCCAGCAGTTACTCCGGACAGGGTCAAAATGAGCAGTTCTTC. This encodes CASSYSGQGQNEQFF.

The rearrangement joins TRBV12-3 or TRBV12-4 to TRBJ1-5, with TRBD1 identical over 7 bases. V lost 2 bases, J lost 7 bases, and 5 bases stayed unmatched. This CDR3 has 14 amino acids. CDR3 bases: TGTGCCAGCAGTTTAAACAGGGGCTACCAGCCCCAGCATTTT. Translated, it gives CASSLNRGYQPQHF.

This clonotype came up a few times. The chain is built from TRBV7-2 and TRBJ2-5, with D perhaps matching TRBD2 (6 bases). Trimming left V 2 bases short and J 5 bases short, with 15 bases between. This CDR3 is 15 amino acids long. Germline CDR1 SGHTA, CDR2 FQGNSA. The CDR3 region has the DNA TGTGCCAGCAGCTTACCCCCTTGGGGAGGTGAGACCCAGTACTTC. Translation: CASSLPPWGGETQYF.